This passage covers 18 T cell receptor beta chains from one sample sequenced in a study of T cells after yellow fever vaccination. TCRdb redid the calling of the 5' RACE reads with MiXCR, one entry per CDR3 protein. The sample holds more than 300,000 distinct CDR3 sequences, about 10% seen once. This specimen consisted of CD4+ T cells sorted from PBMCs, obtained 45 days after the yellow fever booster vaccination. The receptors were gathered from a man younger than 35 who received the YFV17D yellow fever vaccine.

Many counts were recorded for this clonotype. The DNA of the CDR3 is TGTGCCAGCAGGGAAAGACCAGGGCCTACGCAGTATTTT. Translation: CASRERPGPTQYF. The J gene is TRBJ2-3, the V gene TRBV7-2; D perhaps matches TRBD1 (5 bases). The CDR3 extends over 13 amino acids. V lost 6 bases to trimming and J lost 8 bases, with 15 bases between them. The V gene's germline CDR1 is SGHTA and CDR2 FQGNSA.

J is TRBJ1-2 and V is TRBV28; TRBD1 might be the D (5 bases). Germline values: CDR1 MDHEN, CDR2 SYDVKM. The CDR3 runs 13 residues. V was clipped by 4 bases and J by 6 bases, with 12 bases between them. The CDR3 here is CASSSQVWDGYTF. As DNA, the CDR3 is TGTGCCAGCAGTTCACAGGTTTGGGATGGCTACACCTTC.

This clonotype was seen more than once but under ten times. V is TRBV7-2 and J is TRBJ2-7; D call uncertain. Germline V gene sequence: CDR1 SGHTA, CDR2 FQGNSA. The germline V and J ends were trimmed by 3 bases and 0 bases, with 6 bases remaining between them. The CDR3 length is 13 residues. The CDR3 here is CASSFRASYEQYV. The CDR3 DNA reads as TGTGCCAGCAGCTTTAGGGCCTCCTACGAGCAGTACGTC.

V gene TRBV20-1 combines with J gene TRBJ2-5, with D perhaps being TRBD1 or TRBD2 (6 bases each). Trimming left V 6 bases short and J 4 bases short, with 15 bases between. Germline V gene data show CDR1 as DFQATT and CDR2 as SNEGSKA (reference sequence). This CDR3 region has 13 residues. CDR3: CSAQFGGGETQYF. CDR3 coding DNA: TGCAGTGCCCAGTTTGGAGGGGGAGAGACCCAGTACTTC.

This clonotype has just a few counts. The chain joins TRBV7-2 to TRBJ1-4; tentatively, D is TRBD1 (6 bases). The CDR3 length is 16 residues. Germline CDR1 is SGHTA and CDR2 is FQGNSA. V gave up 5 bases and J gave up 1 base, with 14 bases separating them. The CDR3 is CASSGNRVGTNEKLFF. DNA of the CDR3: TGTGCCAGCAGCGGTAACAGGGTTGGAACTAATGAAAAACTGTTTTTT.

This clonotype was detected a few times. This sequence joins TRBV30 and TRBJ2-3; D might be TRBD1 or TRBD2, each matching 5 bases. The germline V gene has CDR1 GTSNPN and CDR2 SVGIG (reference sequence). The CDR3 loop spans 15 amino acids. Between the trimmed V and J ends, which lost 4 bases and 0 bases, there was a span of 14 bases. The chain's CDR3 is CAWNQWGGSTDTQYF. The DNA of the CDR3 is TGTGCCTGGAACCAGTGGGGCGGGAGCACAGATACGCAGTATTTT.

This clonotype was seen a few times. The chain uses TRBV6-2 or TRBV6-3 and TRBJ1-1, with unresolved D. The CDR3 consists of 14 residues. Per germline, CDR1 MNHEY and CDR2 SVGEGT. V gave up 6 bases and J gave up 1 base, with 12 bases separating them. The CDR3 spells CASSYDLRNTEAFF. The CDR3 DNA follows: TGTGCCAGCAGCTACGATCTGAGGAACACTGAAGCTTTCTTT.

The DNA for the CDR3 is TGCGCCAGCAGCTTGGAGTCTAGCGGGGGAGCAGATACGCAGTATTTT. Translation: CASSLESSGGADTQYF. The V and J genes are TRBV5-1 and TRBJ2-3; 10 nucleotides line up with TRBD2. This CDR3 region has 16 residues. Germline V gene lookup returns CDR1 SGHRS and CDR2 YFSETQ. J gave up 4 bases and V 0 bases, and 5 bases lay outside the gene matches.

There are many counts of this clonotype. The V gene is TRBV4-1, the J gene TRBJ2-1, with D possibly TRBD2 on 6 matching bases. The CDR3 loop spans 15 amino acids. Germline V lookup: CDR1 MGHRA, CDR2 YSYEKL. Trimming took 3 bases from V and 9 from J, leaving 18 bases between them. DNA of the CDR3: TGCGCCAGCAGCCATGCCGGGACTGCTACGACTGAGCAGTTCTTC. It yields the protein CASSHAGTATTEQFF.

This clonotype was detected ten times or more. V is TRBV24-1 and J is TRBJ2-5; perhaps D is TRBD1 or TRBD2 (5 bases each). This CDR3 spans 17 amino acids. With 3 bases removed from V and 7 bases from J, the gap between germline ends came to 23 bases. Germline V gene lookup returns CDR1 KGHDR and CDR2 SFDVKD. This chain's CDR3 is CATSDEGGGQGLGTQYF. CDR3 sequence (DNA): TGTGCCACCAGTGATGAGGGTGGTGGACAAGGGTTGGGGACCCAGTACTTC.

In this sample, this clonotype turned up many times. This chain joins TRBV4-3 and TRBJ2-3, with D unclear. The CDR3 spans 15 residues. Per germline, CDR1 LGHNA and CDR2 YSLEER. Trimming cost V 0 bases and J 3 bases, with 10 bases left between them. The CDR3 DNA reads TGCGCCAGCAGCCAAGATCAGGCGGCAACAGATACGCAGTATTTT. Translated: CASSQDQAATDTQYF.

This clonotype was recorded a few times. The CDR3 loop reads CASSIDRYLGGNEQFF. In DNA, the CDR3 is TGTGCCAGTAGTATAGACAGGTACTTGGGAGGGAATGAGCAGTTCTTC. The J gene is TRBJ2-1, the V gene TRBV19, with TRBD2 identical over 7 bases. The germline gives CDR1 LNHDA, CDR2 SQIVND (reference sequence). V dropped 0 bases and J dropped 7; count of bases not matched to a gene: 9. The length of the CDR3 is 16 residues.

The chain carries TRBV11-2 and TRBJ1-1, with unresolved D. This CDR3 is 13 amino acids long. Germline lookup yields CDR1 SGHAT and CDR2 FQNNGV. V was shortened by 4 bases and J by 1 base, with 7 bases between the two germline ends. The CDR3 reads CASSSGRNTEAFF. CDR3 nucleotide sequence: TGTGCCAGCAGCTCCGGGAGGAACACTGAAGCTTTCTTT.

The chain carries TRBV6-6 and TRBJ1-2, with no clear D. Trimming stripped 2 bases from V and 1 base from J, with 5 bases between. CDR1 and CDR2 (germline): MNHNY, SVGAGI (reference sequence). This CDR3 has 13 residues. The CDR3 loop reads CASSYVSNYGYTF. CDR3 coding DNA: TGTGCCAGCAGTTACGTTAGTAACTATGGCTACACCTTC.

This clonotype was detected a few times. The CDR3: CACPTGENTGELFF. In DNA, the CDR3 is TGTGCCTGCCCAACCGGGGAGAACACCGGGGAGCTGTTTTTT. The V gene is TRBV30, the J gene TRBJ2-2, with a weak D call TRBD2 (5 bases). This CDR3 spans 14 amino acids. Germline-derived CDR1 and CDR2 are GTSNPN and SVGIG (reference sequence). Trimming cost V 6 bases and J 1 base, with 12 bases left between them. Looking up the rest from reference TRBV30 and TRBJ2-2 gives the full variable domain: SQTIHQWPATLVQPVGSPLSLECTVEGTSNPNLYWYRQAAGRGLQLLFYSVGIGQISSEVPQNLSASRPQDRQFILSSKKLLLSDSGFYLCACPTGENTGELFFGEGSRLTVL.

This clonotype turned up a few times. Here the CDR3 DNA reads TGTGCCAGCATCCGAGGTGGCGGGGAGCTGTTTTTT. As protein: CASIRGGGELFF. The V gene is TRBV2, the J gene TRBJ2-2; D is unclear. V was cut by 7 bases and J by 7 bases, with 10 bases left in between. The CDR3 runs to 12 residues. Per germline, CDR1 SNHLY and CDR2 FYNNEI.

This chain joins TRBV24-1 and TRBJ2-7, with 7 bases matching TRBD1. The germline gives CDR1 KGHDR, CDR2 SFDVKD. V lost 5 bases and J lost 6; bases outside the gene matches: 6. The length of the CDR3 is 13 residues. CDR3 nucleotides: TGTGCCACCAGTGCATCCAGGGGGAGCGAGCAGTACTTC. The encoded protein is CATSASRGSEQYF.

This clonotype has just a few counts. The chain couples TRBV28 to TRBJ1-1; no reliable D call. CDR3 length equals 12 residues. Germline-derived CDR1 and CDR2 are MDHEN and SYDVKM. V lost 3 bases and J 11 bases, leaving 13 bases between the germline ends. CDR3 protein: CASSLRQSRAFF. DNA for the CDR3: TGTGCCAGCAGTTTGAGGCAGAGTCGGGCTTTCTTT.